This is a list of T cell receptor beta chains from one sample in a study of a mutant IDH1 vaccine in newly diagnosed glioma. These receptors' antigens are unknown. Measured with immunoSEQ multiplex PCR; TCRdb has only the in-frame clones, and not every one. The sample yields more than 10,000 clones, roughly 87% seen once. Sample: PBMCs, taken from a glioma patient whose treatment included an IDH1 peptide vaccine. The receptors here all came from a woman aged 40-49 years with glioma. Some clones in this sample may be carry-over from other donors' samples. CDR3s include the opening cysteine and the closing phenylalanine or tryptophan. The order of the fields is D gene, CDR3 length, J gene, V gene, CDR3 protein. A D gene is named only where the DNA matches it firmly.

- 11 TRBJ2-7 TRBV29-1 CSVELSREQYF
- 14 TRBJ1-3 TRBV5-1 CASSASGVGNTIYF
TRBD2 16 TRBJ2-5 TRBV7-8 CASSLVGRGVIETQYF
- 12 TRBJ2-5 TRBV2 CASSELQETQYF
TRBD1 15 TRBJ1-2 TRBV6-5 CASSPRTGMGYGYTF
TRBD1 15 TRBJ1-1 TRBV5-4 CASSFRDRENTEAFF
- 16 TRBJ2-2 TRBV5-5 CASSYVVLANTGELFF
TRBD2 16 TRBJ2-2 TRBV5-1 CASSPRLAGEPGELFF
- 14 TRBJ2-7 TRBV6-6 CASSDFKESYEQYF
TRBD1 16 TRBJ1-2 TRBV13 CASSSSRDRTIYGYTF
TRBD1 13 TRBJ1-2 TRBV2 CASETGGVRGYTF
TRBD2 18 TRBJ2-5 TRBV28 CASSISGTSGRAGETQYF
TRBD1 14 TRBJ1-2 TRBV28 CASSLKAQGTGYTF
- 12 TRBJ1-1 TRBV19 CASIVGNTEAFF
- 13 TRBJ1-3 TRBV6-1 CASRGTSGNTIYF
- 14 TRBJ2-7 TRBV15 CATSRDQGTYEQYF
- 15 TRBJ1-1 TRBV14 CASSRTTLMNTEAFF
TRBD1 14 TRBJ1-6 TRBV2 CASNLEQGDSPLHF
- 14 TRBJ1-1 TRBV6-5 CASIPPGQAIEAFF
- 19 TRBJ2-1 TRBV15 CATSSPLVFGGGRRDEQFF
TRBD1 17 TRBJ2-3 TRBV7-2 CASSYYIRTGNTDTQYF
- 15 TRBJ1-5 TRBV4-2 CASSQVPGGGQPQHF
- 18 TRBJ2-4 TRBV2 CASSGRRDLYEAKNIQYF
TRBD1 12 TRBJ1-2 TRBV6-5 CASSRQGGGYTF
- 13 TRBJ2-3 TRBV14 CASRQGSTDTQYF